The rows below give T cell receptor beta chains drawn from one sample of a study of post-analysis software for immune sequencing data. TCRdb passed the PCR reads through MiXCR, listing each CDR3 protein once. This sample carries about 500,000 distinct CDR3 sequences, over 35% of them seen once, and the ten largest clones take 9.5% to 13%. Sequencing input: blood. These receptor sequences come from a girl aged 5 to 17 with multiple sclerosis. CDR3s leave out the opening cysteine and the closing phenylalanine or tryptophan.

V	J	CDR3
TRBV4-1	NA	ASSDRLVVIGEQY
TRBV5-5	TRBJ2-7	ASMHRGSNYEQY
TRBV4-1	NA	ASSQDSTSGRAEQY
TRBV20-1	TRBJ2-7	SARGAGDYGEQY
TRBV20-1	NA	SAQGVAGKGETQY
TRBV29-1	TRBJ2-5	SVEPGLAGGSWETQY
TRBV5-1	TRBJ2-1	ASSLASESSYNEQF
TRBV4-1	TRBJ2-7	ASSQGTSGAYEQY
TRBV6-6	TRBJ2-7	ATGLTPYYEQY
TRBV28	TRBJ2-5	AIGRRQSQETQY
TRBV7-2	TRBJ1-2	ASSSVPQRALNGYT
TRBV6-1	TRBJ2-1	ASSELQGVYNEQF
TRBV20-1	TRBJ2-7	SARTDMQNEQY
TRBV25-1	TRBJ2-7	ASSGSAYEQY